This T cell receptor beta chain emerged from a study of OX40 agonist ivuxolimab in advanced cancers. The overall study: Aged about 20 to 85 with a mean of approximately 60 years, they were less than 90% male.

Study results and caveats: The average count of expanded clones was higher among CD8+ T cells than among CD4+.

This clone was counted only a few times. Its antigen is undetermined. Clones were sequenced by immunoSEQ multiplex PCR, and TCRdb holds only the in-frame ones, with some missing. This sample has roughly 75,000 clones, with approximately 90% found just once. The V segment lost 4 bases and the J segment 4 bases; nucleotides outside the gene matches: 9. CDR3 size: 16 residues. The germline V gene has CDR1 SGHAT and CDR2 FQNNGV. The source of this sequence is an adult with an advanced solid tumor such as melanoma, head and neck, liver or kidney cancer. The sequences come from CD4+ or CD8+ T cells sorted from blood, collected in a trial of the OX40 agonist ivuxolimab. This chain links TRBV11-2 with TRBJ2-1, with 8 positions matching TRBD2. In nucleotides, the CDR3 is TGTGCCAGCAGCTCCTTGGCGGGGGGTAGGTACAATGAGCAGTTCTTC. This encodes CASSSLAGGRYNEQFF.